This TCR beta chain was documented in a study of graft-versus-host responses after intestinal transplantation. The overall study: Multivisceral, liver-intestinal, or isolated intestinal transplants were performed in recipients. The study, taken as a whole, reports: GvH clones were found in recipient marrow; some appeared first in ileum or blood.

Germline loops: CDR1 SEHNR, CDR2 FQNEAQ (reference sequence). The length of the CDR3 is 13 residues. Trimming cost V 1 base and J 4 bases, with 5 bases left between them. Details on this clone: Its cognate antigen is unknown.

Only in-frame clones appear in the TCRdb table, and some are missing; sequencing was by immunoSEQ multiplex PCR. The sample consists of 130,000 to 150,000 clones, about 90% of them appearing once. The receptor's source is a human donor who received an intestinal transplant. This specimen consisted of unstimulated CD4+ T cells sorted from spleen or lymph node cells, obtained before intestinal transplant. The chain uses TRBV7-9 and TRBJ1-5; unclear D gene. CDR3 DNA: TGTGCCAGCAGCTTAGGGCTTAATCAGCCCCAGCATTTT. Its protein is CASSLGLNQPQHF. Using reference TRBV7-9 and TRBJ1-5 for the parts outside the CDR3, the full variable domain is DTGVSQNPRHKITKRGQNVTFRCDPISEHNRLYWYRQTLGQGPEFLTYFQNEAQLEKSRLLSDRFSAERPKGSFSTLEIQRTEQGDSAMYLCASSLGLNQPQHFGDGTRLSIL.